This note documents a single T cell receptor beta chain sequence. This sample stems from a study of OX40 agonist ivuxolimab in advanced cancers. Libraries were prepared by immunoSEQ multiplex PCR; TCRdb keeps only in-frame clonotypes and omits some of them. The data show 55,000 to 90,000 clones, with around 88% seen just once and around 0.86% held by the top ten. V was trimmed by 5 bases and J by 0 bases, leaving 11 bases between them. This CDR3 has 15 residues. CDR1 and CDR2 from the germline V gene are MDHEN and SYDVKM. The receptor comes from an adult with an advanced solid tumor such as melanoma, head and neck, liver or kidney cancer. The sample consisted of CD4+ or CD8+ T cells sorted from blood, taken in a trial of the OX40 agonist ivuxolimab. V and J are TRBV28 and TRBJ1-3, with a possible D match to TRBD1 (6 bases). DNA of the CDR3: TGTGCCAGCAGTGTGCAGGGGAGCTCTGGAAACACCATATATTTT. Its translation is CASSVQGSSGNTIYF.